What follows is one T cell receptor (beta chain) and its context. What it recognizes is unknown. The sample contains more than one DNA sequence encoding this CDR3. The authors combined CD45RO+ cells with CCR7-negative CD45RA+ TemRA cells as CD8 memory. Assay runs were performed at deep level. TCRdb's table, derived via immunoSEQ multiplex PCR, lists solely in-frame clones and lacks some. This sample has about 79,000 clones, with about 65% found just once. This sample stems from a study of shared clonotypes between healthy human individuals. On the study more broadly: CD4 naive and memory got three plates each, CD8 naive two, CD8 memory one. Notes on the study in general: Relative to their counterparts shared across all four donors, non-shared clonotypes exhibited diminished generation probabilities.

The sequencing sample was made of memory CD8+ T cells sorted from blood. This sample's subset: CD45RO+ cells pooled with CCR7-negative TemRA cells. This receptor was identified in a young man in good health.

The CDR3 loop reads CASGLGGNWGTEAFF. The CDR3 nucleotides read TGTGCTAGTGGTTTGGGGGGTAATTGGGGAACTGAAGCTTTCTTT. The chain employs TRBV12-5 and TRBJ1-1; D is unresolved. Trimming pared 1 base from V and 5 bases from J, leaving 14 bases between. Germline CDR1 is LGHNT and CDR2 is FRNRAP. This CDR3 comprises 15 residues. Full variable domain (rest looked up from reference TRBV12-5 and TRBJ1-1): DARVTQTPRHKVTEMGQEVTMRCQPILGHNTVFWYRQTMMQGLELLAYFRNRAPLDDSGMPKDRFSAEMPDATLATLKIQPSEPRDSAVYFCASGLGGNWGTEAFFGQGTRLTVV.